This TCR beta chain was found in a study of fetal regulatory T cell absence and autoimmunity. Study in general: Without clinical diabetes, IPEX patients showed exocrine pancreas autoimmunity. Study outcomes and limitations: Compared with cord blood, pancreas showed oligoclonal TCR enrichment, some clones over 90-fold.

Of note for this clone: Its antigen is not known.

Assay used: immunoSEQ multiplex PCR; TCRdb lists only in-frame clones, some missing. The sample lists 85,000 to 100,000 clones, around 72% occurring once. The CDR3 is 13 residues long. Germline V gene sequence: CDR1 LNHDA, CDR2 SQIVND (reference sequence). This clonotype was sampled from a male donor with IPEX syndrome. The V and J genes are TRBV19 and TRBJ1-1; TRBD1 is a possible D gene (5 bases). The sequenced sample was pancreas tissue. This CDR3 is CPQNRCESTEAFF. CDR3 bases: TGTCCCCAGAACAGGTGTGAGAGCACTGAAGCTTTCTTT. Using reference TRBV19 and TRBJ1-1 for the parts outside the CDR3, the full variable domain is DGGITQSPKYLFRKEGQNVTLSCEQNLNHDAMYWYRQDPGQGLRLIYYSQIVNDFQKGDIAEGYSVSREKKESFPLTVTSAQKNPTAFYLCPQNRCESTEAFFGQGTRLTVV.